A selection of T cell receptor beta chains follows, all from one sample in a study of T cell repertoires in cytomegalovirus infection. TCRdb re-analysed the reads in MiXCR, keeping a single row per CDR3 protein. The table includes about 700,000 distinct CDR3 sequences, about 33% detected once. The antigens these receptors bind are not known. The material was cultured PBMCs, obtained from culture after CMV antigen stimulation. The receptors derive from a human donor in good health (CMV status not recorded). Some clones in this sample may be carry-over from other donors' samples. Both conserved end residues are part of each CDR3. D genes are given only for firm matches. Expanded clones are given a class, and other clones once, few, many or no size at all.

d_call,clone_size,j_call,v_call,cdr3_nt,cdr3_aa
TRBD2,.,TRBJ2-1,TRBV6-6,TGTGCCAGCTCCCGGGGGGTGGCGGGACTCAATGAGCAGTTCTTC,CASSRGVAGLNEQFF
.,many,TRBJ1-3,TRBV7-2,TGTGCCAGCAGCTTAGTGCCCCAGCCCCTCTCTGGAAACACCATATATTTT,CASSLVPQPLSGNTIYF
TRBD1,.,TRBJ2-1,TRBV5-6,TGTGCCAGCAGCTCCTTAATATTGACAGGGGTATTAGGCAATGAGCAGTTCTTC,CASSSLILTGVLGNEQFF
.,few,TRBJ2-7,TRBV12-3/TRBV12-4,TGTGCCAGCAGTTTAGCGGCTGATTACGAGCAGTACTTC,CASSLAADYEQYF
.,.,TRBJ1-3,TRBV12-3/TRBV12-4,TGTGCCAGCAGCCCCGGACTGAGCTCTGGAAACACCATATATTTT,CASSPGLSSGNTIYF
.,.,TRBJ2-3,TRBV18,TGTGCCAGCTCGCGCCGGGACACCAGCACAGATACGCAGTATTTT,CASSRRDTSTDTQYF
.,few,TRBJ2-6,TRBV6-2/TRBV6-3,TGTGCCAGCAGTCCCGGCCGTACGGGTGGGGCCAACGTCCTGACTTTC,CASSPGRTGGANVLTF
.,.,TRBJ1-1,TRBV2,TGTGCCAGCAGTGTTGCGCAGACTGAAGCTTTCTTT,CASSVAQTEAFF
TRBD1,.,TRBJ2-3,TRBV12-3/TRBV12-4,TGTGCCAGCAGTCCCGATGGGACAGGGCCAGATACGCAGTATTTT,CASSPDGTGPDTQYF
.,.,TRBJ2-5,TRBV28,TGTGCCAGCAGTTTAGCAGTGGCGGGGACCCAAGAGACCCAGTACTTC,CASSLAVAGTQETQYF
TRBD1,.,TRBJ1-6,TRBV3-1,TGTGCCAGCAGCCAACTGAGGACAGGGGCTTCACCCCTCCACTTT,CASSQLRTGASPLHF
TRBD1,few,TRBJ2-4,TRBV18,TGTGCCAGCTCACCATCGGACAGGGGATTAAACATTCAGTACTTC,CASSPSDRGLNIQYF
TRBD1,.,TRBJ2-7,TRBV27,TGTGCCAGCAGTCGACAGGGGATCGACGAGCAGTACTTC,CASSRQGIDEQYF
.,.,TRBJ1-3,TRBV6-2/TRBV6-3,TGTGCCAGCAGTTACCGGGACCCCCTGAGGACTGGAAACACCATATATTTT,CASSYRDPLRTGNTIYF
TRBD2,.,TRBJ2-7,TRBV20-1,TGCAGTGCTATTGACCTTTCGGGACTAGCGGGAGGCCCGTACTTC,CSAIDLSGLAGGPYF
TRBD1,.,TRBJ1-1,TRBV29-1,TGCAGCGGGGTACAGGGGGCGATGGACACTGAAGCTTTCTTT,CSGVQGAMDTEAFF
.,few,TRBJ2-7,TRBV7-2,TGTGCCAGCAGCTTAAGGCTTGGGATGGACGAGCAGTACTTC,CASSLRLGMDEQYF
.,few,TRBJ1-5,TRBV18,TGTGCCAGCTCACCACTTCCGGAACTATATCAGCCCCAGCATTTT,CASSPLPELYQPQHF
TRBD1,.,TRBJ2-7,TRBV28,TGTGCCAGCGCTAAAACCCGGAGGGGGACAGGGACCTACGAGCAGTACTTC,CASAKTRRGTGTYEQYF
TRBD1,.,TRBJ1-2,TRBV7-6,TGTGCCAGCAGCTGGGGACAGGGTCTGAACTATGGCTACACCTTC,CASSWGQGLNYGYTF
.,.,TRBJ2-7,TRBV7-2,TGTGCCAGCAGCTTTCAATCGGGACACCAAACCTACGAGCAGTACTTC,CASSFQSGHQTYEQYF
.,.,TRBJ2-6,TRBV2,TGTGCCAGCAGTGTCCAAAGTGTACGTGGCGCTGGGGCCAACGTCCTGACTTTC,CASSVQSVRGAGANVLTF
.,once,TRBJ1-5,TRBV6-1,TGTGCCAGCAGCGGTCAGGTGGGCAATCAGCCCCAGCATTTT,CASSGQVGNQPQHF
.,.,TRBJ1-5,TRBV28,TGTGCCAGCAGTTTCCTCTCTTTCGGAGGTCTTAGCAATCAGCCCCAGCATTTT,CASSFLSFGGLSNQPQHF
.,.,TRBJ2-1,TRBV6-1,TGTGCCAGCAGTACGGCGGGATCTTACAATGAGCAGTTCTTC,CASSTAGSYNEQFF
TRBD1,once,TRBJ1-1,TRBV29-1,TGCAGCGTCCGCAGGGGGCAGAGGAACACTGAAGCTTTCTTT,CSVRRGQRNTEAFF
.,many,TRBJ2-5,TRBV7-2,TGTGCCAGCAGCTACCGCCGGCAAGAGACCCAGTACTTC,CASSYRRQETQYF
.,few,TRBJ2-7,TRBV11-2,TGTGCCAGCAGCCTCCCCCCGGACTTC,CASSLPPDF
TRBD2,.,TRBJ2-1,TRBV6-2/TRBV6-3,TGTGCCAGCAGCTGGACTAGCGGGGTTCCCTACAATGAGCAGTTCTTC,CASSWTSGVPYNEQFF
.,.,TRBJ1-5,TRBV20-1,TGCAGTGCTAGATCCCATCATGGAAATCGGCCCCAGCATTTT,CSARSHHGNRPQHF
TRBD2,.,TRBJ2-7,TRBV7-6,TGTGCCAGCAGCCCGGGGGGATCTGGGGAGCAGTACTTC,CASSPGGSGEQYF
.,.,TRBJ2-3,TRBV3-1,TGTGCCAGCAGCCACCGGGACCACACAGATACGCAGTATTTT,CASSHRDHTDTQYF
.,many,TRBJ2-3,TRBV7-2,TGTGCCAGCAGCTTAGGCAGTCCCGCAGATACGCAGTATTTT,CASSLGSPADTQYF
.,.,TRBJ1-3,TRBV7-9,TGTGCCAGCAGCCGCGCTCCGGACATCTCTGGAAACACCATATATTTT,CASSRAPDISGNTIYF
TRBD1,.,TRBJ1-6,TRBV19,TGTGCCAGTAGGAGGACAGGGACGGATTCACCCCTCCACTTT,CASRRTGTDSPLHF
.,once,TRBJ1-5,TRBV6-6,TGTGCCAGCACTACGTTGGTCCATCAGCCCCAGCATTTT,CASTTLVHQPQHF